A single sample gave rise to the 9 T cell receptor beta chains below, sequenced in a study of OX40 agonist ivuxolimab in advanced cancers. The method was immunoSEQ multiplex PCR; TCRdb's version includes in-frame clones alone and lacks a portion of them. The table has 65,000 to 85,000 clones, about 89% seen once. Sample: CD4+ or CD8+ T cells sorted from blood, taken in a trial of the OX40 agonist ivuxolimab. The receptors here all came from an adult with an advanced solid tumor such as melanoma, head and neck, liver or kidney cancer.

The V call is TRBV7-9, the J call TRBJ1-6; possibly TRBD1 for D (5 bases). CDR1 and CDR2 from the germline V gene are SEHNR and FQNEAQ (reference sequence). Trimming cost V 1 base and J 5 bases, with 9 bases left between them. This CDR3 has 15 residues. The CDR3 DNA follows: TGTGCCAGCAGCTTAGAGTCCAGGGATAATTCACCCCTCCACTTT. Protein sequence: CASSLESRDNSPLHF.

The chain joins TRBV9 to TRBJ1-5; D is possibly TRBD1 (5 bases). The V and J ends lost 4 bases and 4 bases respectively, with 9 bases between them. The CDR3 consists of 13 residues. The germline V gene has CDR1 SGDLS and CDR2 YYNGEE. CDR3 amino acids: CASSLGQNQPQHF. CDR3 sequence (DNA): TGTGCCAGCAGCCTGGGGCAGAATCAGCCCCAGCATTTT.

The V call is TRBV6-6, the J call TRBJ1-6; possible D gene TRBD1, 5 bases. Germline V lookup: CDR1 MNHNY, CDR2 SVGAGI (reference sequence). V was shortened by 2 bases and J by 4 bases, with 9 bases between the two germline ends. The CDR3 is 15 residues long. CDR3 nucleotides: TGTGCCAGCAGTTACGACAGAAATTATAATTCACCCCTCCACTTT. Translating gives CASSYDRNYNSPLHF.

The chain links TRBV29-1 to TRBJ1-5, with D perhaps matching TRBD1 (5 bases). The CDR3 length is 12 residues. In germline, CDR1 is SQVTM, CDR2 ANQGSEA. Trimming pared 4 bases from V and 5 bases from J, leaving 9 bases between. The CDR3 reads CSVGGHDQPQHF. The CDR3 DNA follows: TGCAGCGTTGGTGGACACGATCAGCCCCAGCATTTT. Complete variable domain (other parts from reference TRBV29-1 and TRBJ1-5): SAVISQKPSRDICQRGTSLTIQCQVDSQVTMMFWYRQQPGQSLTLIATANQGSEATYESGFVIDKFPISRPNLTFSTLTVSNMSPEDSSIYLCSVGGHDQPQHFGDGTRLSIL.

This rearrangement joins TRBV11-2 to TRBJ2-2, with D maybe TRBD2 (6 bases). The germline CDR1 and CDR2 sequences are SGHAT and FQNNGV. This CDR3 contains 14 residues. With 3 bases removed from V and 6 bases from J, the gap between germline ends came to 11 bases. The CDR3 sequence is CASSLSGHAGELFF. Written as DNA, the CDR3 is TGTGCCAGCAGCTTGAGCGGGCATGCCGGGGAGCTGTTTTTT.

The chain carries TRBV6-1 and TRBJ2-6; D call uncertain. Trimming stripped 4 bases from V and 0 bases from J, with 7 bases between. Germline V CDR1 and CDR2: MNHNS, SASEGT. The CDR3 extends over 15 amino acids. The CDR3 DNA reads TGTGCCAGCAGTGCCCCTAACTCTGGGGCCAACGTCCTGACTTTC. It yields the protein CASSAPNSGANVLTF.

The chain combines TRBV2 with TRBJ2-5; TRBD1 aligns across 8 bases. In germline, CDR1 is SNHLY, CDR2 FYNNEI. With V trimmed by 8 bases and J by 5 bases, 7 bases remained unmatched. The CDR3 is made up of 13 amino acids. For the CDR3, the DNA is TGTGCCAGCGAACAGGGGGAACGGGAGACCCAGTACTTC. It yields the protein CASEQGERETQYF.

The chain has TRBV7-2 and TRBJ2-5; D is uncertain. The DNA end favors TRBJ2-7, so the J call may be wrong. The germline CDR1 and CDR2 sequences are SGHTA and FQGNSA. CDR3 length: 11 residues. CDR3 sequence reads: CASSPAYEQYF. Here the CDR3 DNA reads TGTGCCAGCAGCCCCGCCTACGAGCAGTACTTC.

This chain uses TRBV28 with TRBJ2-7, with TRBD1 identical over 7 bases. The V gene end was trimmed by 2 bases and the J gene end by 3 bases; junction bases not matched to a gene: 7. This CDR3 is built from 15 residues. Germline V lookup: CDR1 MDHEN, CDR2 SYDVKM. CDR3 region: CASSLDRDLYYEQYF. DNA of the CDR3: TGTGCCAGCAGTTTAGACAGGGATCTTTACTACGAGCAGTACTTC.